These 12 T cell receptor beta chains were all obtained from the same sample, sequenced in a study of T cell responses to AZD1222 COVID-19 vaccine. TCRdb's table, derived via immunoSEQ multiplex PCR, lists solely in-frame clones and lacks some. The sample has 150,000 to 170,000 clones; 90% are singletons. This sample comprised peripheral blood, obtained on day 0 of AZD1222 vaccination. All receptors derive from an adult in good health.

The J gene is TRBJ2-1, the V gene TRBV9, with D possibly TRBD2 on 6 matching bases. This CDR3 spans 17 amino acids. Per the germline V gene, CDR1 is SGDLS and CDR2 is YYNGEE. The V gene lost 3 bases and the J gene lost 7 bases, with 23 bases spanning the gap. CDR3 in amino acids: CASSAGGDSRGGNEQFF. The DNA of the CDR3 is TGTGCCAGCAGCGCCGGAGGGGATTCGAGGGGTGGGAATGAGCAGTTCTTC.

The chain has TRBV12-3 or TRBV12-4 and TRBJ2-2, with 7 bases matching TRBD2. The junction had 7 bases not matched to a gene; V was cut back by 8 bases and J by 7 bases. The CDR3 runs 13 residues. The CDR3 reads CASGRAKVGELFF. For the CDR3, the DNA is TGTGCCAGCGGGAGGGCCAAGGTCGGGGAGCTGTTTTTT.

J is TRBJ2-1 and V is TRBV7-3, with TRBD2 identical over 13 bases. This CDR3 spans 17 amino acids. Germline CDR1 and CDR2: SGHTA and FQGTGA. Trimming at V came to 5 bases and at J to 3 bases, leaving 7 bases not matched to a gene. The DNA of the CDR3 is TGTGCCAGCAGCCCCGGACTAGCGGGGGAATACTACAATGAGCAGTTCTTC. It codes for CASSPGLAGEYYNEQFF.

The chain has TRBV7-8 and TRBJ1-2; no clear D. CDR1 is SGHVS, CDR2 FQNEAQ, per germline. The CDR3 has 12 amino acids. V was clipped by 5 bases and J by 8 bases, with 12 bases between them. CDR3 protein: CASSPHKTGYTF. The CDR3 DNA sequence: TGTGCCAGCAGCCCACACAAGACGGGCTACACCTTC.

The rearrangement joins TRBV5-1 to TRBJ1-1; D remains ambiguous. CDR1 SGHRS and CDR2 YFSETQ come from the germline V gene. The CDR3 loop spans 13 amino acids. The ends were cut back, 2 bases at V and 2 bases at J, with 7 bases in the middle. The CDR3 nucleotides read TGCGCCAGCAGCTTTGAAGCAAACACTGAAGCTTTCTTT. Translated: CASSFEANTEAFF.

The chain carries TRBV21-1 and TRBJ2-4. TRBV21-1 is annotated as a pseudogene. The CDR3 has 21 amino acids. This CDR3 reads CASSPMGPYDKTERGKNIQYF. For the CDR3, the DNA is TGTGCCAGCAGCCCCATGGGCCCGTACGACAAGACGGAGAGGGGCAAAAACATTCAGTACTTC.

The rearrangement joins TRBV19 to TRBJ1-5; D is possibly TRBD1 (5 bases). This CDR3 is 15 amino acids long. V was shortened by 9 bases and J by 4 bases, with 19 bases between the two germline ends. Germline lookup yields CDR1 LNHDA and CDR2 SQIVND (reference sequence). This CDR3 reads CASTYGAGVNQPQHF. The DNA of the CDR3 is TGTGCCAGCACCTATGGGGCCGGTGTAAATCAGCCCCAGCATTTT.

The CDR3 DNA sequence: TGTGCCAGCAGCCAAGGGGGCGGCTACACCTTC. Its translation: CASSQGGGYTF. The chain combines TRBV7-9 with TRBJ1-2; 7 nucleotides match TRBD1. Germline trimming cut 5 bases from V and 8 bases from J; bases unmatched to any gene: 2. This CDR3 has 11 residues. Germline V gene sequence: CDR1 SEHNR, CDR2 FQNEAQ (reference sequence).

This clone has a handful of counts. The rearrangement uses TRBV6-5 and TRBJ2-7; 8 bases line up with TRBD1. Germline values: CDR1 MNHEY, CDR2 SVGAGI. V lost 7 bases, J lost 4 bases, and 12 bases stayed unmatched. This CDR3 has 15 amino acids. The CDR3 DNA sequence: TGTGCCAGCACCCCGGCTGGGGGACAGGCATACGAGCAGTACTTC. Translating gives CASTPAGGQAYEQYF.

The chain joins TRBV5-1 to TRBJ2-1; 9 bases are shared with TRBD2. Germline V lookup: CDR1 SGHRS, CDR2 YFSETQ. The CDR3 is 20 amino acids. V shed 0 bases, J shed 3 bases, and the junction held 16 bases outside the gene matches. The DNA for the CDR3 is TGCGCCAGCAGCTTGGCCACCGGGACTAGCTTGATCTCTTTCTACAATGAGCAGTTCTTC. This encodes CASSLATGTSLISFYNEQFF.

The V and J genes are TRBV5-1 and TRBJ1-1; possible D gene TRBD1, 6 bases. V lost 6 bases and J lost 1, with 10 bases in between. The V gene's germline CDR1 is SGHRS and CDR2 YFSETQ. CDR3 length equals 13 residues. CDR3 sequence reads: CASNKDRNTEAFF. The CDR3 DNA follows: TGCGCCAGCAATAAGGACAGGAACACTGAAGCTTTCTTT. The full variable domain, completed using reference TRBV5-1 and TRBJ1-1, is KAGVTQTPRYLIKTRGQQVTLSCSPISGHRSVSWYQQTPGQGLQFLFEYFSETQRNKGNFPGRFSGRQFSNSRSEMNVSTLELGDSALYLCASNKDRNTEAFFGQGTRLTVV.

The chain carries TRBV5-1 and TRBJ1-1, with 7 bases lining up with TRBD1. J was trimmed by 3 bases and V by 4 bases; bases with no gene match: 9. CDR3 length equals 15 residues. CDR1 SGHRS and CDR2 YFSETQ come from the germline V gene. CDR3 bases: TGCGCCAGCAGCCTATCTGACAGGGACGACACTGAAGCTTTCTTT. This sequence encodes CASSLSDRDDTEAFF.